The 9 T cell receptor beta chains below come from one sample, sequenced in a study of cytomegalovirus exposure and HLA in healthy donors listed by TCRdb under 2017. Libraries were made using the immunoSEQ multiplex PCR assay. For the multiplex PCR, a mixture combining 60 forward primers for TCR Vbeta segments and 13 reverse primers for TCR Jbeta segments was used. Not all clones reach the TCRdb copy of this immuneACCESS table, which keeps in-frame sequences only. Checked studies attribute under half of the gap to unresolved V genes and leave the rest unexplained. The sample table records 130,000 to 150,000 clones; 80% to 85% of these occur just once. The ten largest account for roughly 2.7% of the sample. The sample was PBMCs. The receptors were sampled from a boy younger than 10 in good health and CMV-seronegative.

This chain uses TRBV27 with TRBJ1-5; D gene ambiguous. Germline-derived CDR1 and CDR2 are MNHEY and SMNVEV (reference sequence). V dropped 7 bases and J dropped 3 bases, with 7 bases sitting between them. CDR3 length: 12 amino acids. The CDR3 DNA follows: TGTGCCAGCACAGCGAACAATCAGCCCCAGCATTTT. Translation gives CASTANNQPQHF.

This chain uses TRBV9 with TRBJ2-3; tentative D call: TRBD1 (6 bases). This CDR3 has 17 residues. The V gene lost 2 bases and the J gene lost 0 bases, with 16 bases spanning the gap. Germline values: CDR1 SGDLS, CDR2 YYNGEE. The CDR3 coding sequence is TGTGCCAGCAGCGTGTATCCGGGACAATCTAGCACAGATACGCAGTATTTT. It specifies CASSVYPGQSSTDTQYF.

V is TRBV18 and J is TRBJ1-6; 8 bases are a match to TRBD1. Losses at the gene ends were 0 bases for V and 14 bases for J; bases not matched to a gene: 12. The CDR3 sequence is 16 residues long. Germline loops: CDR1 KGHSH, CDR2 LQKENI. CDR3 in amino acids: CASSPPTTGAMDTLHF. CDR3 bases: TGTGCCAGCTCACCACCTACGACAGGGGCCATGGACACCCTCCACTTT.

The rearrangement uses TRBV19 and TRBJ2-3, with TRBD2 identical over 8 bases. V dropped 4 bases and J dropped 5; count of bases not matched to a gene: 8. Germline V lookup: CDR1 LNHDA, CDR2 SQIVND (reference sequence). The CDR3 totals 15 residues. In DNA form, the CDR3 reads TGTGCCAGTAGTAAACCCGGGGGGGGCGTAGATACGCAGTATTTT. Translation gives CASSKPGGGVDTQYF.

The rearrangement uses TRBV5-1 and TRBJ1-5, with D tentatively TRBD1 (5 bases). CDR3 length: 15 residues. CDR1 SGHRS and CDR2 YFSETQ come from the germline V gene. V lost 0 bases to trimming and J lost 3 bases, with 10 bases between them. The CDR3, as DNA: TGCGCCAGCAGCTTGGAGTCAGGGAACAATCAGCCCCAGCATTTT. Translating it yields CASSLESGNNQPQHF.

The V call is TRBV10-3, the J call TRBJ1-1; perhaps TRBD1 as D (5 bases). V lost 11 bases and J 1 base, leaving 17 bases between the germline ends. Germline V gives CDR1 ENHRY, CDR2 SYGVKD. The CDR3 covers 14 residues. The CDR3, as DNA: TGTGCCGCCGCCCCAGGGATACAGAACACTGAAGCTTTCTTT. Translated, it gives CAAAPGIQNTEAFF.

To note about this clone: Compared with germline, one end of the junction differs, possibly owing to a read error. The V gene is TRBV29-1, the J gene TRBJ1-2, with D perhaps matching TRBD1 (6 bases). Germline CDR1 and CDR2: SQVTM and ANQGSEA. CDR3 size: 12 residues. The CDR3 bases are TGCACCGTTAATCAGGGGAACTATGGCTACACCTTC. Protein product: CTVNQGNYGYTF.

The chain links TRBV5-4 to TRBJ2-1; 7 positions agree with TRBD2. Germline-derived CDR1 and CDR2 are SGHNT and YYREEE (reference sequence). Trimming cost V 5 bases and J 9 bases; bases outside gene matches: 17. The CDR3 totals 16 residues. As DNA, the CDR3 is TGTGCCAGCAGGAGACCGGGGGGAGACGGTGATGTTGAGCAGTTCTTC. This encodes CASRRPGGDGDVEQFF.

The chain joins TRBV5-1 to TRBJ2-3; D may be TRBD1 (6 bases). The CDR3 consists of 19 residues. Trimming stripped 1 base from V and 2 bases from J, with 23 bases between. CDR1 is SGHRS, CDR2 YFSETQ, per germline. The CDR3, as DNA: TGCGCCAGCAGCTTGCTCAAGAGAGGGACACCTCCGTACACAGATACGCAGTATTTT. Protein product: CASSLLKRGTPPYTDTQYF.